These 3 T cell receptor beta chains originate from one sample sequenced in a study of technical replicates of blood from several donors (TCRdb year 2017). Libraries were prepared through the immunoSEQ multiplex PCR assay. TCRdb re-hosts the immuneACCESS table, in-frame sequences only. Its copies lack some clones; in the studies checked, an unresolved V gene accounts for under half of them, and the cause for the rest is not known. The sample contains tens of thousands of clones, 90% to 95% of them found a single time. Jointly, the top ten make up around 0.25% of the sample. Sequencing was done on a sample of T cells isolated from PBMCs. These receptors all stem from a human donor in good health.

This clone appeared a single time. The chain has TRBV7-2 and TRBJ1-2; the D is unclear. This CDR3 contains 13 residues. Germline V lookup: CDR1 SGHTA, CDR2 FQGNSA. The V gene lost 4 bases and the J gene lost 4 bases, with 10 bases spanning the gap. The chain's CDR3 is CASSSSGSYGYTF. Written as DNA, the CDR3 is TGTGCCAGCAGCTCTTCCGGGAGCTATGGCTACACCTTC.

The genes are TRBV27 and TRBJ2-1; TRBD2 might be the D (5 bases). With 3 bases removed from V and 9 bases from J, the gap between germline ends came to 12 bases. This CDR3 comprises 13 residues. The germline V gene encodes CDR1 MNHEY and CDR2 SMNVEV (reference sequence). CDR3 sequence: CASSFTRMVEQFF. The DNA of the CDR3 is TGTGCCAGCAGTTTCACTAGGATGGTTGAGCAGTTCTTC.

This sequence joins TRBV5-4 and TRBJ2-3; 9 positions match TRBD2. The junction had 3 bases not matched to a gene; V was cut back by 2 bases and J by 5 bases. The CDR3 runs to 14 residues. The germline CDR1 and CDR2 sequences are SGHNT and YYREEE (reference sequence). The CDR3 reads CASSFAGGRDTQYF. CDR3 nucleotide sequence: TGTGCCAGCAGCTTCGCGGGAGGGAGAGATACGCAGTATTTT.